The entry below gives a single T cell receptor beta chain sequence along with its context. The target antigen is unknown. Germline V gene sequence: CDR1 LNHDA, CDR2 SQIVND (reference sequence). The V end was cut by 6 bases, the J end by 3 bases, with 14 bases between. The CDR3 is made up of 15 amino acids. These data are taken from a study of shared clonotypes between healthy human individuals. Whole-study results and caveats: Owing to a small donor count, the genetic and exposure-history diversity represented was limited.

Donors had no recently reported acute infections or vaccinations and were HIV-negative. Every contributor of samples was a Caucasian grown-up residing in Nashville, Tennessee. Profiling relied on immunoSEQ multiplex PCR, and the TCRdb table lists in-frame clones only, not all of them. The table lists around 1.4 million clones, about 98.5% of them singletons. Sequencing used naive CD4+ T cells sorted from blood. Subset meaning: CD45RA+ positively selected. This receptor was taken from a man aged 30 to 39 in good health. The rearrangement uses TRBV19 and TRBJ1-4; TRBD1 might be the D (5 bases). The CDR3 is CASSPGTRSNEKLFF. The CDR3 bases are TGTGCCAGTAGCCCAGGGACGCGGTCTAATGAAAAACTGTTTTTT.